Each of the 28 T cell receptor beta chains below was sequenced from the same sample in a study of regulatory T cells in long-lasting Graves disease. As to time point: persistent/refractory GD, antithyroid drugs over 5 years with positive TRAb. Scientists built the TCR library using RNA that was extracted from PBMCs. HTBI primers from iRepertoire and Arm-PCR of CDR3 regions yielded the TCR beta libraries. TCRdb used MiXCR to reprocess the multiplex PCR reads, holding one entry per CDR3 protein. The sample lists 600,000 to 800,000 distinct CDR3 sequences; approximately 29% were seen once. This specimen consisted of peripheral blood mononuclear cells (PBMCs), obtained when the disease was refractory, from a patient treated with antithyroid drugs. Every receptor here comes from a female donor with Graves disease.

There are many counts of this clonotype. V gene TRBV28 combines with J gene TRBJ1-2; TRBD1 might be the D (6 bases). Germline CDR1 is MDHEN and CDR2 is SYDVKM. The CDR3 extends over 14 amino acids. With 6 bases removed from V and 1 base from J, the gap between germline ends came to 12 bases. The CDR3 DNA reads TGTGCCAGCAGCGAAACAGGGATTAACTATGGCTACACCTTC. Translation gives CASSETGINYGYTF.

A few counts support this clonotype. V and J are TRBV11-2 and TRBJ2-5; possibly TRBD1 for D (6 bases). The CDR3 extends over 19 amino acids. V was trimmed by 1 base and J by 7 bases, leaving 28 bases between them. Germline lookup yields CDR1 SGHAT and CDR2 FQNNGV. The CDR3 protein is CASSLVLGAPAHIVGTQYF. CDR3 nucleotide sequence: TGTGCCAGCAGCTTAGTTCTGGGGGCACCAGCCCATATAGTTGGGACCCAGTACTTC.

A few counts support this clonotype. CDR3 in DNA: TGCGCCAGCAGCTTGGGCACAGGGTTAAGGGCTGAAGCTTTCTTT. As protein: CASSLGTGLRAEAFF. The chain uses TRBV5-1 and TRBJ1-1, with a weak D call TRBD1 (6 bases). The length of the CDR3 is 15 residues. Trimming left V 0 bases short and J 6 bases short, with 15 bases between. From germline, CDR1 is SGHRS and CDR2 YFSETQ. The full variable domain, in which reference TRBV5-1 and TRBJ1-1 provide the parts outside the CDR3, is KAGVTQTPRYLIKTRGQQVTLSCSPISGHRSVSWYQQTPGQGLQFLFEYFSETQRNKGNFPGRFSGRQFSNSRSEMNVSTLELGDSALYLCASSLGTGLRAEAFFGQGTRLTVV.

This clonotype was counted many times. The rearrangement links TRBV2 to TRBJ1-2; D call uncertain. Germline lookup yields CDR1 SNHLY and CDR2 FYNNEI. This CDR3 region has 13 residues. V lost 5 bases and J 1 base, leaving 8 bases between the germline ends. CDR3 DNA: TGTGCCAGCAGTATGACAATTAACTATGGCTACACCTTC. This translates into CASSMTINYGYTF.

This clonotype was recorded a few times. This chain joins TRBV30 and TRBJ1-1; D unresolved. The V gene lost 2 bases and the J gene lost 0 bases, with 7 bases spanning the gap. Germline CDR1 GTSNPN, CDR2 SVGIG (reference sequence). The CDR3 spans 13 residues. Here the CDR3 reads CAWSPGVNTEAFF. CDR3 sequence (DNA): TGTGCCTGGAGTCCGGGAGTGAACACTGAAGCTTTCTTT.

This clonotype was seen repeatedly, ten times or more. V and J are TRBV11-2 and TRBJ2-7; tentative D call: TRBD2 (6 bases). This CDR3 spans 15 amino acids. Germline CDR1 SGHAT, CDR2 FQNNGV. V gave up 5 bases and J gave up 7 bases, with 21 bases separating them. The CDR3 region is CASSPHGTVGLEQYF. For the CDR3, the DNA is TGTGCCAGCAGCCCCCACGGGACTGTGGGGCTTGAGCAGTACTTC.

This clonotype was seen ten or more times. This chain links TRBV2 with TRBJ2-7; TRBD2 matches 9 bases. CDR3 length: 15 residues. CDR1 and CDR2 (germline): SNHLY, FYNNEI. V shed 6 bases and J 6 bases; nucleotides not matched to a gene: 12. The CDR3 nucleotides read TGTGCCAGCAGAAGATTAGCGGGAGAGAGTGGCGAGCAGTACTTC. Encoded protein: CASRRLAGESGEQYF.

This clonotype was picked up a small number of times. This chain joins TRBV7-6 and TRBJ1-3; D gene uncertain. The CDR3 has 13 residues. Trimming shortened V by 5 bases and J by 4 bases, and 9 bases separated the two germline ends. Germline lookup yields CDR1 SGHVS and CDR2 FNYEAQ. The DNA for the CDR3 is TGTGCCAGCAGCCCACCACAAGGAAACACCATATATTTT. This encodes CASSPPQGNTIYF.

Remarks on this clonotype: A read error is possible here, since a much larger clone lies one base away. The CDR3 spells CASSDGRHLYEQYF. The CDR3 coding sequence is TGTGCCAGCAGTGATGGCAGGCATCTATACGAGCAGTACTTC. This chain connects TRBV12-3 or TRBV12-4 to TRBJ2-7; no definite D call. The CDR3 contains 14 residues. V was cut by 5 bases and J by 4 bases, with 15 bases left in between.

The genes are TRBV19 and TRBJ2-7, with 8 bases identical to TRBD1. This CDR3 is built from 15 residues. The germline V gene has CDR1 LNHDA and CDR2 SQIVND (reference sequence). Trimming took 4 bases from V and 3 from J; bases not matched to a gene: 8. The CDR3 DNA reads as TGTGCCAGTAGTACGCGGGACAGGACGGACTACGAGCAGTACTTC. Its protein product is CASSTRDRTDYEQYF.

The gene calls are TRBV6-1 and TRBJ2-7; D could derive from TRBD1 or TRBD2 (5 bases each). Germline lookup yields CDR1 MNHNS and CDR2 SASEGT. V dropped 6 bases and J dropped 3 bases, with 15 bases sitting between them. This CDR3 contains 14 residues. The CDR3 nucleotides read TGTGCCAGCAGGGCCGGGGCTCCAATCTACGAGCAGTACTTC. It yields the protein CASRAGAPIYEQYF.

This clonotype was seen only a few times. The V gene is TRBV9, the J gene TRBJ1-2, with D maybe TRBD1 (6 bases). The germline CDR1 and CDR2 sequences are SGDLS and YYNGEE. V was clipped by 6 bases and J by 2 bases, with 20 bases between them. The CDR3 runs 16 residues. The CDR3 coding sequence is TGTGCCAGCACCCCCGGGGGGGGCGGAGGGAACTATGGCTACACCTTC. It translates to CASTPGGGGGNYGYTF.

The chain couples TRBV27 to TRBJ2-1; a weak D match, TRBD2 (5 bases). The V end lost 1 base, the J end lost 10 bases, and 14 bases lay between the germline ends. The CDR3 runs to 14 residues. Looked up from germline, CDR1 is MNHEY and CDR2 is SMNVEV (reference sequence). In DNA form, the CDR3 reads TGTGCCAGCAGTTTATTCGGGGTTCAGCAGGAGCAGTTCTTC. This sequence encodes CASSLFGVQQEQFF.

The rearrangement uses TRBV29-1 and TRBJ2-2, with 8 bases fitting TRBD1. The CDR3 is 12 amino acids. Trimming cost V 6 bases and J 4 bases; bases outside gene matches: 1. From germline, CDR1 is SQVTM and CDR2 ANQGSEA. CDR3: CSVDRATGELFF. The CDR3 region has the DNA TGCAGCGTGGACAGGGCCACCGGGGAGCTGTTTTTT.

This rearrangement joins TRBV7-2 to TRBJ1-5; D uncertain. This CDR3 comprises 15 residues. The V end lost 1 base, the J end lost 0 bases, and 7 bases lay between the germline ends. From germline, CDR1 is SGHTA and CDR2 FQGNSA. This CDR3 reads CASSLEPGSNQPQHF. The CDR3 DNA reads TGTGCCAGCAGCTTAGAACCAGGTAGCAATCAGCCCCAGCATTTT.

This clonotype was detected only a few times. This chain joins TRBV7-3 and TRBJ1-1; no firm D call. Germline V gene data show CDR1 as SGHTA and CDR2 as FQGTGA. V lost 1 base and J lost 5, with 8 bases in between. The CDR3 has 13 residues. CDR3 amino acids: CASSLKRETEAFF. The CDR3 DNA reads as TGTGCCAGCAGCTTAAAAAGGGAGACTGAAGCTTTCTTT.

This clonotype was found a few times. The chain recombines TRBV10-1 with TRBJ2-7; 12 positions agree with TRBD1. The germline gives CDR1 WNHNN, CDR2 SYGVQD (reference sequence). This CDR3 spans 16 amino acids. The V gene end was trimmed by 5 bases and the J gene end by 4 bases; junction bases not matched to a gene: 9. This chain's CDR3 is CASSKGQGALLYEQYF. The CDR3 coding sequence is TGCGCCAGCAGTAAGGGACAGGGGGCATTACTATACGAGCAGTACTTC.

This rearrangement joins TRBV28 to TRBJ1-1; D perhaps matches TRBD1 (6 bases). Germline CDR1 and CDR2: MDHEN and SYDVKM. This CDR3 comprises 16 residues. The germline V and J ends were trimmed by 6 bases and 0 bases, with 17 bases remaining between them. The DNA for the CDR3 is TGTGCCAGCAGACGACAGGCGGCGGCAATGAACACTGAAGCTTTCTTT. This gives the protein CASRRQAAAMNTEAFF.

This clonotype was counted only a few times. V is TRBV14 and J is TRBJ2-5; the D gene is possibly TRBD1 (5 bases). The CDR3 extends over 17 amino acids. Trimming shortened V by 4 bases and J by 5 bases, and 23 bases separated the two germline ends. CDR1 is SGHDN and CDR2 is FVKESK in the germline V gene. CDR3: CASSPNFGAPHGETQYF. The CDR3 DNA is TGTGCCAGCAGCCCCAACTTTGGGGCGCCTCATGGGGAGACCCAGTACTTC.

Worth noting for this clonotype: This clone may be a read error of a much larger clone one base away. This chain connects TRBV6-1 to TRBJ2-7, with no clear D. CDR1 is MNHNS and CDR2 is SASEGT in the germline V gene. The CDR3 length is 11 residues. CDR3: CASKDSHEQYF. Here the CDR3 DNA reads TGTGCCAGCAAAGACTCCCACGAGCAGTACTTC.

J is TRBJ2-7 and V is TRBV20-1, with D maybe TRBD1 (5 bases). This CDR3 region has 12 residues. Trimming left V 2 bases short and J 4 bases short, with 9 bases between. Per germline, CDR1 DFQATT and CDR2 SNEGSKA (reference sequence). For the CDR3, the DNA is TGCAGTGCTAGATCTCAGGGATACGAGCAGTACTTC. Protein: CSARSQGYEQYF.

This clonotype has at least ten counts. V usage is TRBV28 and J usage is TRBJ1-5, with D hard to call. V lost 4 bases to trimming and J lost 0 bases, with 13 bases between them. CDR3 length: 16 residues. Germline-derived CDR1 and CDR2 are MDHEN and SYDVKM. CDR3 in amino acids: CASSYPEVNSNQPQHF. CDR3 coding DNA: TGTGCCAGCAGTTACCCCGAAGTAAATAGCAATCAGCCCCAGCATTTT.

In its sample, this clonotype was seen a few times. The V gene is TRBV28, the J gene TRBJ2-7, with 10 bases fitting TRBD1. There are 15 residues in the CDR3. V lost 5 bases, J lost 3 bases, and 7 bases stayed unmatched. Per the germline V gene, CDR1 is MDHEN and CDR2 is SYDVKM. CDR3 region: CASSPHRDRGYEQYF. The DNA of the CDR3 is TGTGCCAGCAGTCCCCACCGGGACAGGGGCTACGAGCAGTACTTC.

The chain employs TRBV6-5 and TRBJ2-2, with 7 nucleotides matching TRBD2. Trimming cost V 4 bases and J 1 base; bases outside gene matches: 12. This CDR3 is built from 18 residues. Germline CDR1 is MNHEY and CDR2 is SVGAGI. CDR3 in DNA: TGTGCCAGCAGTTCCTACCCTGTGGGGGAGGGGAACACCGGGGAGCTGTTTTTT. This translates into CASSSYPVGEGNTGELFF.

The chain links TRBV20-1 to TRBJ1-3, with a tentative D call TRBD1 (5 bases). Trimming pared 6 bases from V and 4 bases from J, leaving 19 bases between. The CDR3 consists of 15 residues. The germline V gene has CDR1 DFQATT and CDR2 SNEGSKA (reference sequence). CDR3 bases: TGCAGTGCCCCTAGTTGGGGAGGGGTAGGAAACACCATATATTTT. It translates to CSAPSWGGVGNTIYF.

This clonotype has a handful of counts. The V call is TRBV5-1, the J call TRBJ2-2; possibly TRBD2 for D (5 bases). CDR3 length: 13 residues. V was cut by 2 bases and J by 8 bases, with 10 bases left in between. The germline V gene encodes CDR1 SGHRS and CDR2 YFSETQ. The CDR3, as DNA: TGCGCCAGCAGCTTCGGGGTCCAGGGGGAGCTGTTTTTT. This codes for CASSFGVQGELFF.

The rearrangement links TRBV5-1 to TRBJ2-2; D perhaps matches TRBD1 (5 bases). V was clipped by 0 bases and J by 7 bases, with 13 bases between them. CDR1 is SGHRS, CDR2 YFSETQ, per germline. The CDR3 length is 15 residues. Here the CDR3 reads CASSLEGRASGELFF. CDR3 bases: TGCGCCAGCAGCTTGGAAGGCAGGGCGAGCGGGGAGCTGTTTTTT.

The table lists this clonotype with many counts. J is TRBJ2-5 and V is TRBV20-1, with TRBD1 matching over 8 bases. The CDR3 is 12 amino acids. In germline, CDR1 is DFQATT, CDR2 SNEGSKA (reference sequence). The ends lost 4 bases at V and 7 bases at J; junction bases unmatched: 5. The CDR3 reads CSATTGERTQYF. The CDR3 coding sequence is TGCAGTGCTACGACAGGGGAACGGACCCAGTACTTC.